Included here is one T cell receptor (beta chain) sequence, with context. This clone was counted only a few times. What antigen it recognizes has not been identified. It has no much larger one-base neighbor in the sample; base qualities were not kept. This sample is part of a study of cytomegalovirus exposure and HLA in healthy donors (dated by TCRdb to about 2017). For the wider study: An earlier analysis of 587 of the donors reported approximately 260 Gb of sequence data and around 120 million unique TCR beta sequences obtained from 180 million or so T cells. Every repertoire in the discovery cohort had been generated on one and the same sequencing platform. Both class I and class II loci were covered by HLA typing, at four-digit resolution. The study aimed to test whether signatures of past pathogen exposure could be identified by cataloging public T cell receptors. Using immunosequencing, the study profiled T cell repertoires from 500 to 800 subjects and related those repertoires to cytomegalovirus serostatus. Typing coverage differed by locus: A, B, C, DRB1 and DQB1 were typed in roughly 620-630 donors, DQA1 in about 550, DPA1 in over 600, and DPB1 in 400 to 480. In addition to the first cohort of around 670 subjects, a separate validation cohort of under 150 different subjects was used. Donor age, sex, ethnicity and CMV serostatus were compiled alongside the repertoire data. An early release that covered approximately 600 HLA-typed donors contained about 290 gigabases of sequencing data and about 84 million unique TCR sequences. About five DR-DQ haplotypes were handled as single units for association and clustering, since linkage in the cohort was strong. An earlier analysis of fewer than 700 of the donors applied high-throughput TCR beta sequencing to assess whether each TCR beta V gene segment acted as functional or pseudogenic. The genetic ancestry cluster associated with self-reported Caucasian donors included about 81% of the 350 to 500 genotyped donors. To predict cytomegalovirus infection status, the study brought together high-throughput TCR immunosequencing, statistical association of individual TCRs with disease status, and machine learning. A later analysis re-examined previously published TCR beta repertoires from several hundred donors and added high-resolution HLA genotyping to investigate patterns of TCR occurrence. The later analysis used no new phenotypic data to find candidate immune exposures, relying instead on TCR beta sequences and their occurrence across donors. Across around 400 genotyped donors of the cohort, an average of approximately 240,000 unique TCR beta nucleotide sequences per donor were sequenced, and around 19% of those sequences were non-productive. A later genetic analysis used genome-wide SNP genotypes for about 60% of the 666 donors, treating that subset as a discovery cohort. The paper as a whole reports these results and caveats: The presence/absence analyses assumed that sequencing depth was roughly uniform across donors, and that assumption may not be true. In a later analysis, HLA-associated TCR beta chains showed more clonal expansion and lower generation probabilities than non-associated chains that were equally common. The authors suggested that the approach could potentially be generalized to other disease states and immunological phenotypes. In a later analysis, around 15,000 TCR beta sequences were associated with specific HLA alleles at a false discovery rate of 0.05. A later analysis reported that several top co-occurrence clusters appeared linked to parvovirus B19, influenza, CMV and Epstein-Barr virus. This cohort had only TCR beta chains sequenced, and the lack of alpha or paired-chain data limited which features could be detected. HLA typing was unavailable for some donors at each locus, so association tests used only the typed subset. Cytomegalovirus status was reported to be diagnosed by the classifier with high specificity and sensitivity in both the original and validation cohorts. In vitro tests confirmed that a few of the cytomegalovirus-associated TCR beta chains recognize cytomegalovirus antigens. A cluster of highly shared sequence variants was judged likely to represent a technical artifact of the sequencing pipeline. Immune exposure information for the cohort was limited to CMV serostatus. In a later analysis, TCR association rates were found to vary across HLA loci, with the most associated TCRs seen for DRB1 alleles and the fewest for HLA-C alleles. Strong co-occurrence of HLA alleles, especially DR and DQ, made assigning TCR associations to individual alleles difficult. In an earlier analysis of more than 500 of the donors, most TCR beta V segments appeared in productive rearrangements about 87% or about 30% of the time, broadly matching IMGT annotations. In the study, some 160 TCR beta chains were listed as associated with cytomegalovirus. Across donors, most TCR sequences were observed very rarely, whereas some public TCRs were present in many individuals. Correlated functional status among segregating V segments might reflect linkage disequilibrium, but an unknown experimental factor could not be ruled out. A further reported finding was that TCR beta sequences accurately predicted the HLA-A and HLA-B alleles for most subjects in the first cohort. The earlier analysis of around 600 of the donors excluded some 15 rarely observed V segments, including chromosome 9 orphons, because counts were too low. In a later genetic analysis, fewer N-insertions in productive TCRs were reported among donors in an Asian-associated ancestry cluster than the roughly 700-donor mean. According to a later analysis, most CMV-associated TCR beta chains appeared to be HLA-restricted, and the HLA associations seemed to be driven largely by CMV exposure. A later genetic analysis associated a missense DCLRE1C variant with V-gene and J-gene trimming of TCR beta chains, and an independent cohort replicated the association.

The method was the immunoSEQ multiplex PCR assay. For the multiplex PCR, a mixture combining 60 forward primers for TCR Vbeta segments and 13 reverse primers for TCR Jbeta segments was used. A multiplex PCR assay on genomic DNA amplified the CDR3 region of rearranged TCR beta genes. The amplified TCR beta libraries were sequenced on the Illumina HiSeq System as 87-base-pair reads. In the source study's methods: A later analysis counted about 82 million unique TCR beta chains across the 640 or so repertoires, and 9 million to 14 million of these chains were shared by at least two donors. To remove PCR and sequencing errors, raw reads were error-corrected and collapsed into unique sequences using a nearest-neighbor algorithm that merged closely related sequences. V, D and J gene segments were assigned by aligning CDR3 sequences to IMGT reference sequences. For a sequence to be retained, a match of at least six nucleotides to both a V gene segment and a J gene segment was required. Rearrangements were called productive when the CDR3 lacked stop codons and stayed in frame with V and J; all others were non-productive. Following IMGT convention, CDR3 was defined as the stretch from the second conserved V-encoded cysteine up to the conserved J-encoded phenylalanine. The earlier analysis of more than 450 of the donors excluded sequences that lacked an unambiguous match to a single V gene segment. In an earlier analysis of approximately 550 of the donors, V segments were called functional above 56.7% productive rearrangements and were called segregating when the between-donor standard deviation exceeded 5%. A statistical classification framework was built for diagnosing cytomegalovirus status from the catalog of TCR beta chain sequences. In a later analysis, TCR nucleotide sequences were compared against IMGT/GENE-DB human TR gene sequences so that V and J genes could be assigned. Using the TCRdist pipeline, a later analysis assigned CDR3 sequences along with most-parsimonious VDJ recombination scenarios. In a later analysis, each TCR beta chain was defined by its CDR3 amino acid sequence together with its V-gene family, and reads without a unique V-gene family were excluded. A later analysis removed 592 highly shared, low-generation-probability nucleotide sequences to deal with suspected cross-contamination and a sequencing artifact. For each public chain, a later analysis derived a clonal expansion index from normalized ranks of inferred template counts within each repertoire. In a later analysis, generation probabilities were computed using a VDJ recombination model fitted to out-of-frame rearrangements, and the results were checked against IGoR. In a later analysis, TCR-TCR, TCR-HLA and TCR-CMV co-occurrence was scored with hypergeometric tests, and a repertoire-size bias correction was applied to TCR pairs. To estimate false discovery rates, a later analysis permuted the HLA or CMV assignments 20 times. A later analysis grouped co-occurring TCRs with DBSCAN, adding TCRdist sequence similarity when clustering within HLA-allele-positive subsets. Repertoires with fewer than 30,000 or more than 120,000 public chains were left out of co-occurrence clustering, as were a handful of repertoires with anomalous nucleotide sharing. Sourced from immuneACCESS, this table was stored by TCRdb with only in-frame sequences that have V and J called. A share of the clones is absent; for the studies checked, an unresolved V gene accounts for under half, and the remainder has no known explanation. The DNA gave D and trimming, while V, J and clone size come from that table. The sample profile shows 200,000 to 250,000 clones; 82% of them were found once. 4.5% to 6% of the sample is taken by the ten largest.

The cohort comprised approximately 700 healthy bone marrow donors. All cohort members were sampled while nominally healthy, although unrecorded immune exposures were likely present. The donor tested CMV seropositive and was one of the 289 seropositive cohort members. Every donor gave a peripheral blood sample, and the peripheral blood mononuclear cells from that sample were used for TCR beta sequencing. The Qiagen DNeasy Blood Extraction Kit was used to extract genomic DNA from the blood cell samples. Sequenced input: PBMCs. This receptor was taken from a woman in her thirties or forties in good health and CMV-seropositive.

Read as DNA, the sequence is TGTGCCAGTAGTGACAGGGTCCCCTACGAGCAGTACTTC. The translation is CASSDRVPYEQYF. This chain is built from TRBV19 and TRBJ2-7; TRBD1 fits 7 bases in the junction. V has 5 bases trimmed and J has 2 bases trimmed; junction bases matching no gene number 3. CDR1 and CDR2 were assigned from the germline V gene (reference sequence) as LNHDA and SQIVND. The CDR3, from cysteine to phenylalanine, totals 13 residues. Only CDR3 DNA is held: 39 bases, read in frame from base 1.